These 5 T cell receptor beta chains came from one sample sequenced in a study of glioma-infiltrating T cells. The iRepertoire nested amplicon-rescue multiplex PCR amplified TCR alpha and beta CDR3s from RNA. MiXCR, run by TCRdb on the multiplex PCR reads, gives a single entry per CDR3 protein. Of 100,000 to 150,000 distinct CDR3 sequences listed, 20% to 25% were seen once; the top ten hold around 15%. The sample comprised glioma tissue, nonneoplastic brain tissue, or PBMCs (not recorded which). All receptors derive from a human donor with low-grade glioma or glioblastoma, undergoing nonglioma brain surgery, or in good health (not recorded which).

At least ten counts were recorded for this clonotype. This chain links TRBV6-6 with TRBJ2-7; TRBD2 matches 7 bases. Germline values: CDR1 MNHNY, CDR2 SVGAGI (reference sequence). The V and J ends lost 0 bases and 6 bases, in that order; junction bases with no gene match: 8. The CDR3 is 15 residues long. In DNA, the CDR3 is TGTGCCAGCAGTTACTCTCCTAGCGGTCACTCCGAGCAGTACTTC. This codes for CASSYSPSGHSEQYF.

This clonotype was counted at least ten times. J is TRBJ1-1 and V is TRBV7-2, with a possible D match to TRBD1 (5 bases). V was trimmed by 3 bases and J by 2 bases, leaving 7 bases between them. The CDR3 spans 13 residues. CDR1 and CDR2 from the germline V gene are SGHTA and FQGNSA. CDR3 in amino acids: CASSFQGNTEAFF. For the CDR3, the DNA is TGTGCCAGCAGCTTCCAGGGAAACACTGAAGCTTTCTTT.

This clonotype was seen repeatedly, ten times or more. The V call is TRBV2, the J call TRBJ1-5; possibly TRBD1 for D (6 bases). Germline V CDR1 and CDR2: SNHLY, FYNNEI. The ends were cut back, 2 bases at V and 5 bases at J, with 13 bases in the middle. This CDR3 is 15 amino acids long. The CDR3 here is CASSESGGEYQPQHF. CDR3 DNA sequence: TGTGCCAGCAGTGAATCCGGGGGCGAGTATCAGCCCCAGCATTTT.

This clonotype was observed at least ten times. CDR3 DNA: TGTGCCTTGAGAACCGGGACAGGGAAAGAGACCCAGTACTTC. Its translation: CALRTGTGKETQYF. This chain joins TRBV2 and TRBJ2-5; 9 bases agree with TRBD1. Germline V CDR1 and CDR2: SNHLY, FYNNEI. The trim removed 11 bases at V and 3 bases at J, leaving 10 bases unmatched. This CDR3 has 14 amino acids.

There are many counts of this clonotype. This chain links TRBV24-1 with TRBJ2-7; D unclear. V lost 1 base and J lost 3, with 3 bases in between. The germline gives CDR1 KGHDR, CDR2 SFDVKD. The CDR3 runs to 12 residues. The DNA for the CDR3 is TGTGCCACCAGTGATTTCGGCTACGAGCAGTACTTC. Translation gives CATSDFGYEQYF.